The present T cell receptor beta chain was sequenced within a study of blood T cell repertoires in COVID-19. Sequencing was performed with immunoSEQ multiplex PCR; in TCRdb, only in-frame clones are kept and a portion is missing. Of about 330,000 clones listed, 87% were seen once; the top ten hold approximately 5.2%. The ends lost 0 bases at V and 3 bases at J; junction bases unmatched: 5. Looked up from germline, CDR1 is MNHEY and CDR2 is SVGAGI. The CDR3 runs 16 residues. This chain links TRBV6-5 with TRBJ2-7, with 10 bases identical to TRBD2. Sequenced input: PBMCs or T cells enriched from blood (not recorded which). This TCR was sampled from a woman aged 25 to 45 who had recovered from COVID-19. CDR3 DNA sequence: TGTGCCAGCAGTTACTCTTCTAGCGGGGGACTCTACGAGCAGTACTTC. It specifies CASSYSSSGGLYEQYF.